These 2 T cell receptor beta chains originate from one sample sequenced in a study of Ad26.COV2.S vaccination and SARS-CoV-2 variants. TCRdb's table, derived via immunoSEQ multiplex PCR, lists solely in-frame clones and lacks some. The sample gives hundreds of thousands of clones, about 93% of which show up once; 10% to 15% is in the top ten. Treatment denoted: around 19 received Ad26.COV2.S at low or high dose, single or two shots; 5 received placebo; per-sample allocation not given. All samples were drawn on day 63, counting from the first vaccine or placebo injection. Source: peripheral blood, taken in a trial of Ad26.COV2.S vaccine versus placebo. These receptors were taken from a person aged 18-65 years who received the Ad26.COV2.S COVID-19 vaccine or a placebo.

The V gene is TRBV14, the J gene TRBJ2-7; 8 bases fit TRBD1. The junction had 6 bases not matched to a gene; V was cut back by 4 bases and J by 1 base. The CDR3 spans 15 residues. CDR1 and CDR2 (germline): SGHDN, FVKESK. The CDR3 protein is CASSPWTGSSYEQYF. Written as DNA, the CDR3 is TGTGCCAGCAGCCCTTGGACAGGGAGTTCCTACGAGCAGTACTTC.

The genes are TRBV5-6 and TRBJ2-1, with 10 bases matching TRBD2. The CDR3 extends over 17 amino acids. The V gene end was trimmed by 1 base and the J gene end by 4 bases; junction bases not matched to a gene: 8. Germline-derived CDR1 and CDR2 are SGHDT and YYEEEE. CDR3 sequence: CASSLRSSGSSYNEQFF. The CDR3 DNA is TGTGCCAGCAGCTTGAGGTCTAGCGGGAGTAGTTACAATGAGCAGTTCTTC.